This is a list of T cell receptor beta chains from one sample in a study of blood T cell repertoires in COVID-19. Repertoires were generated with immunoSEQ multiplex PCR, while TCRdb's copy carries only in-frame clones and drops some. The sample consists of hundreds of thousands of clones, just over 85% of them appearing once. Specimen: peripheral blood. These TCRs come from a woman aged 25-40 years with active or convalescent COVID-19. Each CDR3 is given with its conserved first and last residue. The D gene is left open where the match is weak.

v_call	d_call	j_call	cdr3_nt	cdr3_aa
TRBV29-1	TRBD1	TRBJ1-2	TGCAGCGTTCAGGCCCCAGGACAGGGGGCCAAAGCTAACTATGGCTACACCTTC	CSVQAPGQGAKANYGYTF
TRBV12-5	TRBD1	TRBJ2-7	TGTGCTAGTGGTCCTGCCACGGGACAGGCCTCTCCCTACGAGCAGTACTTC	CASGPATGQASPYEQYF
TRBV11-2	-	TRBJ1-5	TGTGCCAGCAGCTTACATCCGGTGAATGGGCCCCAGCATTTT	CASSLHPVNGPQHF
TRBV11-3	TRBD2	TRBJ2-2	TGTGCCAGCAGCTTAGCGGGAGGCCCGGGCGGGGAGCTGTTTTTT	CASSLAGGPGGELFF
TRBV21-1	-	TRBJ2-7	TGTGCCAGCAGCCCCAGCGAGGAGCGGGTGCAGTACTTC	CASSPSEERVQYF
TRBV12-5	-	TRBJ2-1	TGTGCTAGTGCCGTGGGGGGGCTTGGCAATGAGCAGTTCTTC	CASAVGGLGNEQFF
TRBV5-4	-	TRBJ1-2	TGTGCCAGCAACCACGCTAGAGAGGTCTATGGCTACACCTTC	CASNHAREVYGYTF
TRBV2	-	TRBJ1-1	TGTGCCAGCAGTGATGGGACAAATTGGAACACTGAAGCTTTCTTT	CASSDGTNWNTEAFF
TRBV6-4	TRBD1	TRBJ1-2	TGTGCCAGCAAAACCGGGACAGGGGATGGCTACACCTTC	CASKTGTGDGYTF
TRBV6-6	TRBD1	TRBJ1-6	TGTGCCAGCAGTTTTGGACAGGGGGCTGCGTTTTCACCCCTCCACTTT	CASSFGQGAAFSPLHF
TRBV14	-	TRBJ1-6	TGTGCCAGCAGCCAAGATCATAGGGGCCTATATAATTCACCCCTCCACTTT	CASSQDHRGLYNSPLHF
TRBV11-2	-	TRBJ2-3	TGTGCCAGCAGCTTAGATTCTTGGGCCTCCCTCATCAAAGATACGCAGTATTTT	CASSLDSWASLIKDTQYF
TRBV9	TRBD1	TRBJ2-4	TGTGCCAGCAGCGTAGTCGGACAGGGGGGCATTCAGTACTTC	CASSVVGQGGIQYF
TRBV29-1	TRBD2	TRBJ2-7	TGCAGCGTTGGGACTAGCGGGGATTACTACGAGCAGTACTTC	CSVGTSGDYYEQYF
TRBV9	-	TRBJ1-1	TGTGCCAGCAGCGCCGACAGAACGAACACTGAAGCTTTCTTT	CASSADRTNTEAFF
TRBV4-1	-	TRBJ1-4	TGCGCCAGTTTGCGGGGCAACGGAGAAAAACTGTTTTTT	CASLRGNGEKLFF
TRBV5-1	-	TRBJ1-6	TGCGCCAGCAGCTTGGATCTGAACTCCAATAATTCACCCCTCCACTTT	CASSLDLNSNNSPLHF
TRBV15	TRBD2	TRBJ2-5	TGTGCCACCAGCGGGTCCCAACTAGCGTACCAAGAGACCCAGTACTTC	CATSGSQLAYQETQYF
TRBV5-5	TRBD1	TRBJ1-2	TGTGCCAGCAGCTTGCGTGCAGGGGGCGTCTATGGCTACACCTTC	CASSLRAGGVYGYTF
TRBV25-1	TRBD1	TRBJ2-6	TGTGCCAGCAGTGAATTGGGACAGGTGACCTCTGGGGCCAACGTCCTGACTTTC	CASSELGQVTSGANVLTF